Each of the 13 T cell receptor beta chains below was sequenced from the same sample in a study of shared clonotypes between healthy human individuals. The table came from immunoSEQ multiplex PCR; TCRdb's copy has only in-frame clones and leaves some out. Of more than 600,000 clones listed, roughly 94% are singletons. Positive CCR7 selection of CD45RO-negative cells yielded the naive CD8 cells, and terminally differentiated effector memory CD45RA+ cells were excluded. Sequenced input: naive CD8+ T cells sorted from blood. The receptors come from a man aged 25-45 years in good health.

This clone was counted between two and nine times. The J gene is TRBJ2-7, the V gene TRBV28, with D hard to call. The CDR3 is made up of 11 amino acids. Germline V gene lookup returns CDR1 MDHEN and CDR2 SYDVKM. Between the trimmed V and J ends, which lost 5 bases and 5 bases, there was a span of 7 bases. CDR3 loop: CASSPANEQYF. In DNA form, the CDR3 reads TGTGCCAGCAGTCCCGCGAACGAGCAGTACTTC. The variable domain in full, with the rest retrieved from reference TRBV28 and TRBJ2-7, is DVKVTQSSRYLVKRTGEKVFLECVQDMDHENMFWYRQDPGLGLRLIYFSYDVKMKEKGDIPEGYSVSREKKERFSLILESASTNQTSMYLCASSPANEQYFGPGTRLTVT.

V and J are TRBV27 and TRBJ2-7; no clear D. Trimming removed 4 bases from V and 0 bases from J, with 7 bases in between. CDR3 size: 13 residues. Germline lookup yields CDR1 MNHEY and CDR2 SMNVEV (reference sequence). The CDR3 protein is CASSSWYSYEQYF. In DNA form, the CDR3 reads TGTGCCAGCAGTTCTTGGTACTCCTACGAGCAGTACTTC.

This sequence joins TRBV29-1 and TRBJ2-7, with D uncertain. Trimming cost V 3 bases and J 0 bases, with 3 bases left between them. This CDR3 spans 11 amino acids. Germline V gene sequence: CDR1 SQVTM, CDR2 ANQGSEA. The CDR3 nucleotides are TGCAGCGTTGAGGGCTCCTACGAGCAGTACTTC. It codes for CSVEGSYEQYF.

This sequence joins TRBV1 and TRBJ2-7; the D call TRBD2 from the table was never checked on the DNA. TRBV1 is listed as a pseudogene. CDR3 length equals 17 residues. CDR3 region: CTSSQEWASGWPREQYF. The CDR3 coding sequence is TGCACCAGCAGCCAAGAGTGGGCTAGCGGGTGGCCTCGTGAGCAGTACTTC.

CDR3 nucleotides: TGTGCCAGCAGCCCAAGACTAGCGGGAATCAAAAGCTCCTACAATGAGCAGTTCTTC. This encodes CASSPRLAGIKSSYNEQFF. The V call is TRBV7-9, the J call TRBJ2-1; 11 positions agree with TRBD2. J lost 0 bases, V lost 5 bases, and 12 bases had no gene match. CDR1 and CDR2 (germline): SEHNR, FQNEAQ (reference sequence). The CDR3 is 19 amino acids.

The chain combines TRBV2 with TRBJ2-1, with 7 bases that match TRBD1. Germline V lookup: CDR1 SNHLY, CDR2 FYNNEI. The CDR3 sequence is 18 residues long. V gave up 6 bases and J gave up 0 bases; unmatched junction bases: 14. CDR3 in amino acids: CASRKGAGKPSSYNEQFF. The CDR3 nucleotides read TGTGCCAGCAGAAAGGGGGCAGGGAAACCTAGCTCCTACAATGAGCAGTTCTTC.

This sequence joins TRBV2 and TRBJ1-5, with unresolved D. The CDR3 is 14 amino acids. Per germline, CDR1 SNHLY and CDR2 FYNNEI. With 4 bases removed from V and 3 bases from J, the gap between germline ends came to 10 bases. DNA for the CDR3: TGTGCCAGCAGTGCCATGGAACCCAATCAGCCCCAGCATTTT. It yields the protein CASSAMEPNQPQHF.

The V gene is TRBV5-5, the J gene TRBJ2-3; 11 positions match TRBD2. Germline CDR1 reads SGHKS; CDR2 reads YYEKEE (reference sequence). V lost 4 bases, J lost 4 bases, and 8 bases stayed unmatched. The CDR3 spans 16 residues. The CDR3 DNA reads TGTGCCAGCAGCAGCGCCGGGACTAGCGGAGCAGATACGCAGTATTTT. Translated, it gives CASSSAGTSGADTQYF. The full variable domain, its missing parts supplied by reference TRBV5-5 and TRBJ2-3, is DAGVTQSPTHLIKTRGQQVTLRCSPISGHKSVSWYQQVLGQGPQFIFQYYEKEERGRGNFPDRFSARQFPNYSSELNVNALLLGDSALYLCASSSAGTSGADTQYFGPGTRLTVL.

The chain uses TRBV14 and TRBJ2-1; TRBD2 aligns across 11 bases. V dropped 5 bases and J dropped 9; count of bases not matched to a gene: 6. The germline CDR1 and CDR2 sequences are SGHDN and FVKESK. This CDR3 spans 14 amino acids. The DNA of the CDR3 is TGTGCCAGCAGCATGACTAGCGGGATGGGTGAGCAGTTCTTC. This codes for CASSMTSGMGEQFF.

CDR3 nucleotide sequence: TGCGCCAGCAGCGTGCGCGGGAGTTATAATGAGCAGTTCTTC. Protein product: CASSVRGSYNEQFF. This rearrangement joins TRBV5-1 to TRBJ2-1; TRBD2 matches at 7 bases. The CDR3 has 14 amino acids. Trimming at V came to 4 bases and at J to 7 bases, leaving 8 bases not matched to a gene. Germline CDR1 is SGHRS and CDR2 is YFSETQ. Supplemented by reference TRBV5-1 and TRBJ2-1, the full variable domain reads KAGVTQTPRYLIKTRGQQVTLSCSPISGHRSVSWYQQTPGQGLQFLFEYFSETQRNKGNFPGRFSGRQFSNSRSEMNVSTLELGDSALYLCASSVRGSYNEQFFGPGTRLTVL.

CDR3 DNA sequence: TGTGCCAGCAGCGTCTGGGAGGGGACGGAGACCCAGTACTTC. Its protein product is CASSVWEGTETQYF. This chain joins TRBV9 and TRBJ2-5; 7 bases line up with TRBD2. After removal of 2 bases from V and 5 bases from J, the junction contained 6 bases not matched to a gene. The CDR3 contains 14 residues. In germline, CDR1 is SGDLS, CDR2 YYNGEE.

Notes on this clone: The identical CDR3 is also encoded by other nucleotide sequences in the sample. V and J are TRBV27 and TRBJ1-1; TRBD1 matches at 7 bases. The trim removed 5 bases at V and 1 base at J, leaving 4 bases unmatched. Germline V gene lookup returns CDR1 MNHEY and CDR2 SMNVEV (reference sequence). The CDR3 consists of 14 residues. The CDR3, as DNA: TGTGCCAGCAGTCTGGGACAGAAGAACACTGAAGCTTTCTTT. Residues: CASSLGQKNTEAFF.

The V and J genes are TRBV27 and TRBJ2-1; TRBD1 is a possible D gene (8 bases). There are 14 residues in the CDR3. The germline V and J ends were trimmed by 5 bases and 6 bases, with 14 bases remaining between them. Germline CDR1 MNHEY, CDR2 SMNVEV (reference sequence). In nucleotides, the CDR3 is TGTGCCAGCAGTGCGGGGGACAGGCTCAATGAGCAGTTCTTC. Protein sequence: CASSAGDRLNEQFF.